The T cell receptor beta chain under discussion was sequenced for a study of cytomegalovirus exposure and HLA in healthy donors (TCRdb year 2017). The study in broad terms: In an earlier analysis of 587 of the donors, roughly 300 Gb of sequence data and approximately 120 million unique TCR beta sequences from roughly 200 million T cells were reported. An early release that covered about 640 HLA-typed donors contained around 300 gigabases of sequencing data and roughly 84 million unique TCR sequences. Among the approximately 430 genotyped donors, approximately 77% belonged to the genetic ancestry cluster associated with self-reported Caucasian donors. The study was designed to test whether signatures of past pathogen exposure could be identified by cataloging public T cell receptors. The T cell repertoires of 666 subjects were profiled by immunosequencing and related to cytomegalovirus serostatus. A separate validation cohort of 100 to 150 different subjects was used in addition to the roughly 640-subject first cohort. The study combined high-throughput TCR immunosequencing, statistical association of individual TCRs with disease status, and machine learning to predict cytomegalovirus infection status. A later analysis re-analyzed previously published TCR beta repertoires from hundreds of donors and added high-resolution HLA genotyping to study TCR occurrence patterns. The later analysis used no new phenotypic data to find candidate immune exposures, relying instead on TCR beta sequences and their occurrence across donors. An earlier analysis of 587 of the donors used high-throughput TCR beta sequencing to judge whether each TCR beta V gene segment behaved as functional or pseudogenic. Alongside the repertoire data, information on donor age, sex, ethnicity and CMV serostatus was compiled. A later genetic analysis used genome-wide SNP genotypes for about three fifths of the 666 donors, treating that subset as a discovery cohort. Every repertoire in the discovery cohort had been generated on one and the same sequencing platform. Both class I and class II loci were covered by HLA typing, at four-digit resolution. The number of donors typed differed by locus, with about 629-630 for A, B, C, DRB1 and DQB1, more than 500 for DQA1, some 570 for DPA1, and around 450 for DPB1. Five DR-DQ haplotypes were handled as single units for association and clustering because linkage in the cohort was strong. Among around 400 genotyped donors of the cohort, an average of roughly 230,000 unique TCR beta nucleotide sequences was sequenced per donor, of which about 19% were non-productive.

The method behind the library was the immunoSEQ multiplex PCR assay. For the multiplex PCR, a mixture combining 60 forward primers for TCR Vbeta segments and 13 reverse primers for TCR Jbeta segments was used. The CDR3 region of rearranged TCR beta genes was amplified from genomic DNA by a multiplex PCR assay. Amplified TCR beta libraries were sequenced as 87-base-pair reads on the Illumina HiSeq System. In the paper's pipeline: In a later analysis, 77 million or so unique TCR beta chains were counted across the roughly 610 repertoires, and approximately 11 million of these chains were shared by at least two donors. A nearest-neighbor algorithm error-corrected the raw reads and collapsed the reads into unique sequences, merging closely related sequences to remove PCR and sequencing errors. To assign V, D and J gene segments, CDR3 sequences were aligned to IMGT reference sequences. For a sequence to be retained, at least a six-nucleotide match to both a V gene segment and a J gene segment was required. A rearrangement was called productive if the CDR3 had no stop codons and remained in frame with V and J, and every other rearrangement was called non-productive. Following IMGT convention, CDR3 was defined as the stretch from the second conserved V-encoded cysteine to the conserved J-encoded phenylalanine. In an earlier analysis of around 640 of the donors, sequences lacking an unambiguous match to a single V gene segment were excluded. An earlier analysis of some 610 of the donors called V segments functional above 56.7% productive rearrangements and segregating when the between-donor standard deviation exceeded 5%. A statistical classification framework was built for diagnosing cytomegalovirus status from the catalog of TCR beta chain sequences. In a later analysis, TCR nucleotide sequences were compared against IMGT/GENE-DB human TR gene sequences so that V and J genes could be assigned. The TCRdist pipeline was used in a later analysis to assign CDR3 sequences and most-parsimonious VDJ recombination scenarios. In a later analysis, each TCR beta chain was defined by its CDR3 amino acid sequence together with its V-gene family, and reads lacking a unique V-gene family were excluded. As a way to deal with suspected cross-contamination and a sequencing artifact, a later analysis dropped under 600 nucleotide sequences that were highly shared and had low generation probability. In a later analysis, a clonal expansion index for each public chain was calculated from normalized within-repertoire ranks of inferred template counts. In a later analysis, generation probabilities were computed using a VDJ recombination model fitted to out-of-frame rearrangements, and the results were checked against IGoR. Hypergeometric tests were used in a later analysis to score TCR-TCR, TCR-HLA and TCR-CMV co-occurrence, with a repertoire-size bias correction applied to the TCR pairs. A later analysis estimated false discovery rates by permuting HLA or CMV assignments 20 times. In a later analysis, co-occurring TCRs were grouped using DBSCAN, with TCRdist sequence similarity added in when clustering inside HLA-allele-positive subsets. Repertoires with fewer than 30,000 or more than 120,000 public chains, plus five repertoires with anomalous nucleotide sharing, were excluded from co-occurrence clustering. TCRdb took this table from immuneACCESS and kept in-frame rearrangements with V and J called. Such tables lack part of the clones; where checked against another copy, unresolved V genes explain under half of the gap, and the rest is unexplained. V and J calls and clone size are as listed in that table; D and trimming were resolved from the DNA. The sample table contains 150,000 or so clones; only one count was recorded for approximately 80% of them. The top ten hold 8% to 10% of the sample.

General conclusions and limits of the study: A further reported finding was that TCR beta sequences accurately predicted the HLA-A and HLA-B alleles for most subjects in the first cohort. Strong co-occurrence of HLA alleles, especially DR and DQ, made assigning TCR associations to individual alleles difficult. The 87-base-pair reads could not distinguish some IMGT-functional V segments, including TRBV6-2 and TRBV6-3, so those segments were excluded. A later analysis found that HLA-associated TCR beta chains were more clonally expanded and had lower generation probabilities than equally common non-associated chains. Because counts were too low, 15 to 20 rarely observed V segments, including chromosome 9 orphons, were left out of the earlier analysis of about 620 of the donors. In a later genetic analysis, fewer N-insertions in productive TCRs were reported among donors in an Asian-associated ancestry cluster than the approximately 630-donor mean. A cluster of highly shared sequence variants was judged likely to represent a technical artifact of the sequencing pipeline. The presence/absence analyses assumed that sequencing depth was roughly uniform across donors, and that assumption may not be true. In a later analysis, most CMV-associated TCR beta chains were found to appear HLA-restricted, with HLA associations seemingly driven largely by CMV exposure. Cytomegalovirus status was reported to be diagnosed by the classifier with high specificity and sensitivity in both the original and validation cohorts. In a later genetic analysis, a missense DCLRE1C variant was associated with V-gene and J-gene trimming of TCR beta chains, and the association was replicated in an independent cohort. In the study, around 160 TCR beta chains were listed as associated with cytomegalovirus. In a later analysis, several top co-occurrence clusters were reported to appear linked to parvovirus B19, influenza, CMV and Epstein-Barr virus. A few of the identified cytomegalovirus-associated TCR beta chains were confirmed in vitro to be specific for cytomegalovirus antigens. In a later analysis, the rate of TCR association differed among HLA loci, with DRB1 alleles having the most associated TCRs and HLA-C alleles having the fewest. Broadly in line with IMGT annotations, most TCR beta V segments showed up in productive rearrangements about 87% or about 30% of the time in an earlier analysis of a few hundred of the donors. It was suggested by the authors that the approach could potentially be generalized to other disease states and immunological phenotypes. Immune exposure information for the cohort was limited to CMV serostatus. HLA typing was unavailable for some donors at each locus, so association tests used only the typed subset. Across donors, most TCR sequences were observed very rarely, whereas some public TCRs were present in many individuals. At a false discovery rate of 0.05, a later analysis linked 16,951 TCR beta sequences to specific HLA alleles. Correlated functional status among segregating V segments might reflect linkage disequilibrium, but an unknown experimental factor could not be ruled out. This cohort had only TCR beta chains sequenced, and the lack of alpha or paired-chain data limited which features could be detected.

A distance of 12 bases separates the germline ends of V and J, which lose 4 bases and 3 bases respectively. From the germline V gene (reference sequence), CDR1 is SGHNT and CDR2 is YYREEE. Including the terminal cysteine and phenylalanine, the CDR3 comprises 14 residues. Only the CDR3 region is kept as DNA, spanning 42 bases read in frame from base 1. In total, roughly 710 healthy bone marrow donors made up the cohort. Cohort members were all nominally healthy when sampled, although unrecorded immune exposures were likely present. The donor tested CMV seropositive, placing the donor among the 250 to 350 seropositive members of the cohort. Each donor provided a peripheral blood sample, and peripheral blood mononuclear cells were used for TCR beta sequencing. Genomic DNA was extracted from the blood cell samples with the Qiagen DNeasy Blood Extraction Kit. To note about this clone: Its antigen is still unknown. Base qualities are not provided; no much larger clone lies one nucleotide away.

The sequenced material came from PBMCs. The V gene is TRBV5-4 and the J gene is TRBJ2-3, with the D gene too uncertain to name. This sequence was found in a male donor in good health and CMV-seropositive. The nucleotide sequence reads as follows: TGTGCCAGCAGCGGGCGACAAGGAACAGATACGCAGTATTTT. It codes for CASSGRQGTDTQYF.